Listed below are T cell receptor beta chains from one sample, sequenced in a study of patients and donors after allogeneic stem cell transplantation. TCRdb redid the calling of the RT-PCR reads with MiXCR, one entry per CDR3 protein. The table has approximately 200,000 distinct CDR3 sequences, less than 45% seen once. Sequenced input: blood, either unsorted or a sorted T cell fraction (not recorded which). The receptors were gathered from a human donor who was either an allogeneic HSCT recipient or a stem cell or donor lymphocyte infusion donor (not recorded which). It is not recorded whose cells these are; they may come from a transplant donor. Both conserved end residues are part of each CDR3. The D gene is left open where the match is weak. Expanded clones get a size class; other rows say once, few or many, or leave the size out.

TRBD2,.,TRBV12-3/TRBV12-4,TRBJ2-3,TGTGCCAGCAGTTTGCGCGGGAGTTGGGATACGCAGTATTTT,CASSLRGSWDTQYF
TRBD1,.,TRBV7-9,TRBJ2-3,TGTGCCAGCAGCTTAGCTAGCGGGACAGGGGCTACAGATACGCAGTATTTT,CASSLASGTGATDTQYF
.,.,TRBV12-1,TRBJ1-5,TGTGCCAGCTTATGGACAGGCCCGAACAATCAGCCCCAGCATTTT,CASLWTGPNNQPQHF
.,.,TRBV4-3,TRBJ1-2,TGCGCCAGCAGCCAAGATAGTGGTGCCTATGGCTACACCTTC,CASSQDSGAYGYTF
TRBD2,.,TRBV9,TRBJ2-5,TGTGCCAGCAGCGTAGAGAGAAATGGGCTAGCGGGAGAAGAGACCCAGTACTTC,CASSVERNGLAGEETQYF
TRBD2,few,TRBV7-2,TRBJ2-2,TGTGCCAGCAGCTTGGGCGGGAGGAACACCGGGGAGCTGTTTTTT,CASSLGGRNTGELFF
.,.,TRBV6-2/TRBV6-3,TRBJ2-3,TGTGCCATCCCGACTAGCACAGATACGCAGTATTTT,CAIPTSTDTQYF
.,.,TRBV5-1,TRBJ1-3,TGCGCCAGCAGCGTTGGGGGGCTTACAGCTGGAAACACCATATATTTT,CASSVGGLTAGNTIYF
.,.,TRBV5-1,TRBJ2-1,TGCGCCAGCAGCTTGGCCGGTAGCGGCATTGTTTCCTACAATGAGCAGTTCTTC,CASSLAGSGIVSYNEQFF
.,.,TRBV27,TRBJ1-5,TGTGCCAGCAGTAGATCAGCGTGGGATCAGCCCCAGCATTTT,CASSRSAWDQPQHF
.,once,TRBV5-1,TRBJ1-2,TGCGCCAGCAGCTTGGACCCCGACAATTTAGGAACCTTC,CASSLDPDNLGTF
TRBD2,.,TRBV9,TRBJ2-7,TGTGCCAGCAGCGTAGGTCTAGCGGACTACGAGCAGTACTTC,CASSVGLADYEQYF
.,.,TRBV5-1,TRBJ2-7,TGCGCCAGCAGCCAGGGACTGACAGTTAGCTACGAGCAGTACTTC,CASSQGLTVSYEQYF
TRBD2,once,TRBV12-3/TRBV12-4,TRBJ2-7,TGTGCCAGCAGTTTTGAGAGGCTAGCGGGGACCTACGAGCAGTACTTC,CASSFERLAGTYEQYF
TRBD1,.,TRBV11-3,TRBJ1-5,TGTGCCAGCAGCATACGACCCAGGACAGGGGTATGGGGTCAGCCCCAGCATTTT,CASSIRPRTGVWGQPQHF
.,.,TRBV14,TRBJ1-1,TGTGCCAGCAGCCAACAGGGCCCGGGCACTGAAGCTTTCTTT,CASSQQGPGTEAFF
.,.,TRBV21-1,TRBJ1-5,TGTGCCAGCAGCGAGCACATCCCATCCAGCAATCAGCCCCAGCATTTT,CASSEHIPSSNQPQHF
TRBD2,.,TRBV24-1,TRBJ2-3,TGTGCCACCAGTGTGACGGGAGGGCCGGAAGATACGCAGTATTTT,CATSVTGGPEDTQYF
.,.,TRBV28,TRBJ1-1,TGTGCCAGCAGGTGGGGGCGCTCGAGAACTGAAGCTTTCTTT,CASRWGRSRTEAFF
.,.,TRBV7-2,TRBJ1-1,TGTGCCAGCAGCTCCCGATTCAACAGGGTCGTTGACACTGAAGCTTTCTTT,CASSSRFNRVVDTEAFF
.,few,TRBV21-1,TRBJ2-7,TGTGCCAGCAGCAAAGTTGGGACAGGGGTCGAGCAGTACTTC,CASSKVGTGVEQYF
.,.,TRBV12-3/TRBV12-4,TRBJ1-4,TGTGCCAGCAGTTCCCGTTTTGCGGGAATGGCCGGTAATGAAAAACTGTTTTTT,CASSSRFAGMAGNEKLFF
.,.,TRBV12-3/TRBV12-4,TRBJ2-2,TGTGCCAGCAGTCCTCGACGGTCCGGGGAGCTGTTTTTT,CASSPRRSGELFF
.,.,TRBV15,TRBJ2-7,TGTGCCACCAGCAGAGATCGCCGAGCCTACGAGCAGTACTTC,CATSRDRRAYEQYF
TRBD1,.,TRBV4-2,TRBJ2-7,TGTGCCAGCAGCCACCCACATAGGGGACAGCCTTACGAGCAGTACTTC,CASSHPHRGQPYEQYF
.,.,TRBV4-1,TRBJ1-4,TGCGCCAGCAGCCAGAGTTCCGACGGTGCAACTAATGAAAAACTGTTTTTT,CASSQSSDGATNEKLFF
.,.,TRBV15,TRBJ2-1,TGTGCCACCAGCAGAGAGACGGGATACAATGAGCAGTTCTTC,CATSRETGYNEQFF
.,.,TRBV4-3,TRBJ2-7,TGCGCCAGCAGCCAAGTTGGGAAGGGGCATATCTCCTACGAGCAGTACTTC,CASSQVGKGHISYEQYF
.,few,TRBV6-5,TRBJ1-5,TGTGCCAGCAGTTACTCACGAGCCTATCAGCCCCAGCATTTT,CASSYSRAYQPQHF
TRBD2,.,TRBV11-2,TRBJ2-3,TGTGCCAGCGGTGCGGGGGTTAGCACAGATACGCAGTATTTT,CASGAGVSTDTQYF
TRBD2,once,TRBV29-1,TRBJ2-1,TGCAGCGTTGTAGTCCGGGAGGGCCCCAATGAGCAGTTCTTC,CSVVVREGPNEQFF
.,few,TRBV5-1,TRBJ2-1,TGCGCCAGCAGCCTTCCCTCGGGTTACAATGAGCAGTTCTTC,CASSLPSGYNEQFF
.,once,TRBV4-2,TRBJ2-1,TGTGCCAGCAGCCAAGTACTAGCATTTGAGCAGTTCTTC,CASSQVLAFEQFF
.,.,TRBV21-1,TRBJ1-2,TGTGCCAGCAGCAAAGACGGGGGATCCTTCTATGGCTACACCTTC,CASSKDGGSFYGYTF
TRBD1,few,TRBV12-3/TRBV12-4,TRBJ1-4,TGTGCCAGCACCCCCGGGACAGCTAATGAAAAACTGTTTTTT,CASTPGTANEKLFF
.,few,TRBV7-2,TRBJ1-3,TGTGCCAGCAGCTTAGAGGTCTTGGGGAGCTCTGGAAACACCATATATTTT,CASSLEVLGSSGNTIYF
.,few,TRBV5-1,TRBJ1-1,TGCGCCAGCAGCATAGGGACCGGTGTTAAAGCTTTCTTT,CASSIGTGVKAFF
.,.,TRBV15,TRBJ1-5,TGTGCCACCAGCAGAGAGAGGGCTAATCAGCCCCAGCATTTT,CATSRERANQPQHF
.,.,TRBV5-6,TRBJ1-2,TGTGCCAGCAGCTTGGAGGACAAGACTAACTATGGCTACACCTTC,CASSLEDKTNYGYTF